This TCR beta chain was recorded in a study of beta chain features in type 1 diabetes (dated by TCRdb to 2016 to 2018). Concerning the study at large: Patients and healthy donors did not differ in mean age, gender distribution, total cell number or subset yield. Across all samples, almost 110 million sorted cells were examined, and cell number per subset correlated strongly with RNA yield. In the study, recently diagnosed type 1 diabetes patients and matched healthy donors were compared on the TCRB repertoires of their sorted circulating CD4+ T cell subsets. Whereas all 30 or so donors provided naive and central memory subsets, regulatory and stem cell-like memory subsets were isolated from just 8 patients and about 8 healthy donors.

In regard to this clone: Which antigen it targets is not known. No base-level quality is on record; no much larger clone is a single base apart.

V loses 4 bases, J loses 5 bases, and the germline ends lie 12 bases apart. From a lookup of the germline V gene (reference sequence), CDR1 and CDR2 are MNHEY and SMNVEV. The CDR3 has 13 amino acids, counting the end cysteine and phenylalanine. Only CDR3 DNA is held: 39 bases, read in frame from base 1. The entire isolated RNA was reverse transcribed using the High Capacity cDNA Reverse Transcription Kit, and thus expressed TCRB transcripts were sequenced. Deep immunoSEQ sequencing was applied to naive, central memory and regulatory T cell samples, giving an average of approximately 4 million total reads per sample. Sorted cells were lysed in RLT buffer, and RNA was extracted using DNase-treated RNeasy Micro or Mini kits according to cell number. Each cell subset was processed on its own to prevent cross-contamination, while patient and healthy donor samples were processed together. TCRB sequences were amplified from cDNA with the immunoSEQ multiplex PCR, producing 87-bp fragments spanning the CDR3 region. Amplicons were sequenced on the Illumina HiSeq platform. The authors' analysis ran thus. PCR bias was corrected computationally using synthetic template baselines, and reads within Hamming distance 2 were collapsed, with unmergeable singletons discarded. By aligning reads against IMGT, V, D and J genes, CDR3 length, and insertions or deletions at six rearrangement sites were assigned. Within each subset, clonotype counts were normalized to sorted cell number, after which true diversity and Gini coefficients were computed with the tcR R package. The overlap coefficient, calculated on TCRB nucleotide sequences, was used to measure repertoire sharing. As a proxy for the pre-selection repertoire, out-of-frame TCRB sequences from naive cells were analyzed. This is the immuneACCESS table as TCRdb keeps it, with only in-frame sequences that have V and J called. A part of the clones is gone; compared with another copy, unresolved V genes explain less than half, and the rest is unexplained. The DNA gave D and trimming, while V, J and clone size come from that table. For this sample there are hundreds of thousands of clones; about a sixth appear just once. Clones ranked in the top ten supply approximately 0.093% of the sample.

From each donor, a single peripheral blood sample of 90 to 150 mL on average was drawn into heparinised tubes. A BD FACSAria II was used to sort naive, central memory, regulatory and stem cell-like memory CD4+ T cells with a panel that included CD45RO, CCR7, CD25, CD127, CD95 and CD27. A purity above 95% was achieved for all sorted populations. PBMCs were separated immediately by Lymphoprep density gradient centrifugation and were stained directly, without being cultured. To minimize batch effects, samples were stained and sorted in pairs, one healthy donor with one patient per experiment. The full study reports these points: Because cDNA was sequenced instead of genomic DNA, highly expressing activated cells could be over-represented, though the groups showed no difference in activation or CD3 levels. PCR might favor shorter templates, but patient and control samples were amplified and corrected together, so any skew would affect both groups equally. The naive, central memory and regulatory TCRB repertoires appeared to resemble one another more closely among patients than among healthy donors. At VDJ recombination sites, patients with type 1 diabetes made fewer insertions and deleted more nucleotides, a pattern implying thymic rearrangement abnormalities. HLA sub-analyses involved small numbers of individuals, so any influence of HLA type on TCRB rearrangement remained unresolved. A moderate but significant shortening of TCRB CDR3 length was observed in type 1 diabetes patients in all four CD4+ subsets.

In this chain, TRBV27 is recombined with TRBJ2-7; matching of 5 bases hints at TRBD2 as the D gene. The sequenced sample consisted of naive CD4+ T cells from blood. The cell subset or site label here, explained by the study, means: true naive CD4+ T cells. This receptor was taken from a man aged 18-30 years in good health. The CDR3: CASSYGKSNEQYF. The DNA sequence reads TGTGCCAGCAGTTACGGGAAGAGCAACGAGCAGTACTTC.